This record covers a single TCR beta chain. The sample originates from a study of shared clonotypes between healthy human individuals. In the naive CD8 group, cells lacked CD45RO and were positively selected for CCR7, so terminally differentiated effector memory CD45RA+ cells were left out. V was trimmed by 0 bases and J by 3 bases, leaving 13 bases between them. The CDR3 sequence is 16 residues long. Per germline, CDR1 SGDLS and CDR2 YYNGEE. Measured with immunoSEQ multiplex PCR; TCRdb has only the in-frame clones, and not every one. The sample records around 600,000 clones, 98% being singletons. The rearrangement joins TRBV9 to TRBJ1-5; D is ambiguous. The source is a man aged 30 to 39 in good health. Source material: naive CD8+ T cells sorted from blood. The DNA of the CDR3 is TGTGCCAGCAGCGTAGAAGGGCAGATCCACAATCAGCCCCAGCATTTT. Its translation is CASSVEGQIHNQPQHF.